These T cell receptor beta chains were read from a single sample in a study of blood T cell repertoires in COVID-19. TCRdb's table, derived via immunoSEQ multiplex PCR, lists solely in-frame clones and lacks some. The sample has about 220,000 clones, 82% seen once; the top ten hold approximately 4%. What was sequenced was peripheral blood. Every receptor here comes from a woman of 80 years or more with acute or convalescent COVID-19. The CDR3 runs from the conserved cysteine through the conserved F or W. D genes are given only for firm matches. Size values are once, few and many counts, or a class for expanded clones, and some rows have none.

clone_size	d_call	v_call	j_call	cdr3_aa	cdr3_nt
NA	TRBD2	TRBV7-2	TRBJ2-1	CASSPGGGNEQFF	TGTGCCAGCAGTCCTGGGGGAGGGAATGAGCAGTTCTTC
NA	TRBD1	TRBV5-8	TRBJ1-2	CASPEGASYGYTF	TGTGCCAGTCCTGAGGGGGCGAGCTATGGCTACACCTTC
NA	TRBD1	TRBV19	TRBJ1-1	CASSGDSREAFF	TGTGCCAGTAGCGGGGACAGTCGCGAAGCTTTCTTT
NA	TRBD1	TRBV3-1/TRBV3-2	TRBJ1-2	CASSDRDRYGYTF	TGTGCCAGCAGCGACAGGGACAGGTATGGCTACACCTTC
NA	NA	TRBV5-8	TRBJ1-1	CASSFGLDTEAFF	TGTGCCAGCAGCTTTGGCCTAGACACTGAAGCTTTCTTT
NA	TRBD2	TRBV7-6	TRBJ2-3	CASSHKLAGDTDTQYF	TGTGCCAGCAGCCACAAGCTAGCGGGGGACACAGATACGCAGTATTTT
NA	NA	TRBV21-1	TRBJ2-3	CASRAGAADTQYF	TGTGCCAGCAGAGCGGGGGCCGCAGATACGCAGTATTTT
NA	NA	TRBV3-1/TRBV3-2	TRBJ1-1	CASSQRGMTEAFF	TGTGCCAGCAGCCAACGAGGGATGACTGAAGCTTTCTTT
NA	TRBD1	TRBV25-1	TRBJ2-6	CASSETGQLFGANVLTF	TGTGCCAGCAGTGAGACAGGGCAACTTTTCGGGGCCAACGTCCTGACTTTC
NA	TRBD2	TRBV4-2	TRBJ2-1	CASSQSPWNSGGARNEQFF	TGTGCCAGCAGCCAAAGCCCATGGAATAGCGGGGGGGCCCGGAATGAGCAGTTCTTC
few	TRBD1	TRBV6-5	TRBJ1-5	CASSQQGIQPQHF	TGTGCCAGCAGTCAACAGGGGATTCAGCCCCAGCATTTT
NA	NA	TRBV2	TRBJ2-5	CASSLERGQETQYF	TGTGCCAGCAGCTTGGAACGGGGACAAGAGACCCAGTACTTC
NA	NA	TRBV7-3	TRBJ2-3	CASSLSGLERQYF	TGTGCCAGCAGCTTAAGCGGACTGGAAAGACAGTATTTT
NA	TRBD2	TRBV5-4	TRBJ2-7	CASSSGTSGVYEQYF	TGTGCCAGCAGCTCCGGGACTAGCGGGGTCTACGAGCAGTACTTC
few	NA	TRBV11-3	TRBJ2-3	CASSRPDSYTQYF	TGTGCCAGCAGCCGGCCGGACAGTTATACGCAGTATTTT
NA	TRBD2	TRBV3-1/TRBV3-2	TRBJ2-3	CASSQDQLAGGVTDTQYF	TGTGCCAGCAGCCAAGATCAACTAGCGGGGGGTGTCACAGATACGCAGTATTTT
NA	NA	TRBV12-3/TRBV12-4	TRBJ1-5	CASRDNNQPQHF	TGTGCCAGCAGAGACAACAATCAGCCCCAGCATTTT
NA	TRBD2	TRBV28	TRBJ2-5	CASREGSSQETQYF	TGTGCCAGCCGGGAGGGATCCAGTCAAGAGACCCAGTACTTC
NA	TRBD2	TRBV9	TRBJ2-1	CASSVSGGRSYNEQFF	TGTGCCAGCAGCGTAAGCGGGGGACGCTCCTACAATGAGCAGTTCTTC
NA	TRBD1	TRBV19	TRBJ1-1	CASSSTGGERMNTEAFF	TGTGCCAGTAGTTCAACAGGGGGGGAGAGGATGAACACTGAAGCTTTCTTT
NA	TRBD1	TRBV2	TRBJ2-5	CARGTGNQETQYF	TGTGCCCGAGGGACAGGGAACCAAGAGACCCAGTACTTC
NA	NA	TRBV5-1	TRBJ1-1	CASSLRRDTEAFF	TGCGCCAGCAGCTTGAGGAGGGACACTGAAGCTTTCTTT
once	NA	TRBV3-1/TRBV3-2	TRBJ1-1	CASSQTLGETEAFF	TGTGCCAGCAGCCAAACCCTAGGAGAGACTGAAGCTTTCTTT
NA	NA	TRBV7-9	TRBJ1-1	CASRPRVAPEAFF	TGTGCCAGCAGACCGCGCGTCGCACCCGAAGCTTTCTTT
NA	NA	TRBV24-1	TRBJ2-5	CATGGSILQETQYF	TGTGCCACCGGGGGGTCTATCTTACAAGAGACCCAGTACTTC
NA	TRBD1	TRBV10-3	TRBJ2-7	CAISRDSTYEQYF	TGTGCCATTAGCCGGGACAGCACCTACGAGCAGTACTTC
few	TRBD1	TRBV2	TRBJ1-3	CASFDREPGNTIYF	TGTGCCAGCTTCGACAGGGAGCCGGGAAACACCATATATTTT
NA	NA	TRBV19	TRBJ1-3	CASSWGGISGNTIYF	TGTGCCAGTTCATGGGGGGGCATCTCTGGAAACACCATATATTTT
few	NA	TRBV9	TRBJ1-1	CASSPPSGITEAFF	TGTGCCAGCAGCCCGCCGTCGGGGATCACTGAAGCTTTCTTT
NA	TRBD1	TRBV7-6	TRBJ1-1	CASSFRTGENTEAFF	TGTGCCAGCAGCTTCCGGACAGGGGAGAACACTGAAGCTTTCTTT
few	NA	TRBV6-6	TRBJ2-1	CASSYPAESGNEQFF	TGTGCCAGCAGTTATCCGGCGGAGTCTGGGAATGAGCAGTTCTTC
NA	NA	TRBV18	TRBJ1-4	CASSLMDSATNEKLFF	TGTGCCAGCTCATTGATGGACAGCGCAACTAATGAAAAACTGTTTTTT
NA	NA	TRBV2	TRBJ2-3	CASSEALRALTDTQYF	TGTGCCAGCAGTGAAGCGCTCAGGGCCCTCACAGATACGCAGTATTTT
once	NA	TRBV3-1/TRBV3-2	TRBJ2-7	CASSLWGENPLEQYF	TGTGCCAGCAGCCTGTGGGGAGAAAATCCCCTCGAGCAGTACTTC
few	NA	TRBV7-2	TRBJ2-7	CASSFPGAYEQYF	TGTGCCAGCAGCTTCCCAGGGGCCTACGAGCAGTACTTC
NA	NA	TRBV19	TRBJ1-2	CASSIPGNNYGYTF	TGTGCCAGTAGTATCCCCGGGAATAACTATGGCTACACCTTC
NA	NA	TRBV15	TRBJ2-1	CATSSLHAGTNEQFF	TGTGCCACCAGCAGCCTACATGCGGGAACCAATGAGCAGTTCTTC
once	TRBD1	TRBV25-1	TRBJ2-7	CASSEFRGTGVPYEQYF	TGTGCCAGCAGTGAATTCAGAGGGACAGGGGTTCCCTACGAGCAGTACTTC
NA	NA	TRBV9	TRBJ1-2	CASSVAGAGRGYTF	TGTGCCAGCAGCGTAGCGGGTGCAGGGCGGGGCTACACCTTC
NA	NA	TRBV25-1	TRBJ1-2	CASSPRGGDYGYTF	TGTGCCAGCAGCCCCCGAGGAGGGGACTATGGCTACACCTTC
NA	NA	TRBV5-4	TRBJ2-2	CASSLGEGSTGELFF	TGTGCCAGCAGCTTGGGAGAGGGTTCCACCGGGGAGCTGTTTTTT
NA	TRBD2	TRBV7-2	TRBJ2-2	CASSPASGRNTGELFF	TGTGCCAGCAGCCCGGCTAGCGGGAGGAACACCGGGGAGCTGTTTTTT
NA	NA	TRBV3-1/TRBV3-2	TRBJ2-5	CASSQDLARPGTQYF	TGTGCCAGCAGCCAAGACCTAGCGCGCCCGGGGACCCAGTACTTC
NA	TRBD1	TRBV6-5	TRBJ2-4	CASSPGQWQNIQYF	TGTGCCAGCAGCCCGGGACAGTGGCAAAACATTCAGTACTTC
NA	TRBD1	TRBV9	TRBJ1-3	CASSVWGQGENTIYF	TGTGCCAGCAGCGTATGGGGACAGGGGGAAAACACCATATATTTT
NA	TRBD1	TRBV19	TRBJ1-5	CASSRGQGGYRNQPQHF	TGTGCCAGTAGTAGGGGACAGGGAGGATATCGCAATCAGCCCCAGCATTTT
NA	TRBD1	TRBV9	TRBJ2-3	CASSASTGLSTDTQYF	TGTGCCAGCAGCGCATCGACAGGGCTCAGCACAGATACGCAGTATTTT
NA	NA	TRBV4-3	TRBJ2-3	CASSQVHLGPVADTQYF	TGCGCCAGCAGCCAAGTCCATCTGGGCCCGGTAGCAGATACGCAGTATTTT
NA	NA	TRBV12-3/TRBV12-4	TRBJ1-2	CASSPDSNYGYTF	TGTGCCAGCAGCCCTGACAGCAACTATGGCTACACCTTC
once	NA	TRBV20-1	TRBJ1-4	CSASGGFGGLTHEKLFF	TGCAGTGCTAGTGGGGGTTTCGGGGGACTAACGCATGAAAAACTGTTTTTT
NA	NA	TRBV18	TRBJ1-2	CASSHSVNYGYTF	TGTGCCAGCTCGCATAGTGTTAACTATGGCTACACCTTC
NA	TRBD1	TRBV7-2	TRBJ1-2	CASSATGGDYGYTF	TGTGCCAGCAGCGCGACAGGGGGCGACTATGGCTACACCTTC
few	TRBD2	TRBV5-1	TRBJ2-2	CASSAGTSGGAGELFF	TGCGCCAGCAGCGCGGGGACTAGCGGGGGAGCCGGGGAGCTGTTTTTT
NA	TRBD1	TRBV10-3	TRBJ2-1	CAIKDRGRNEQFF	TGTGCCATCAAGGACAGGGGGAGGAATGAGCAGTTCTTC